This TCR beta chain derives from a study of CD8+CD57+ T cells in acquired aplastic anemia. Study-level points and caveats: Overlapping CD8+ CDR3 repertoires of patients and controls contained around 31 shared sequences.

The CDR3 extends over 16 amino acids. CDR1 is SGHRS and CDR2 is YFSETQ in the germline V gene. The V and J ends lost 4 bases and 1 base respectively, with 12 bases between them. Regarding this clonotype: As yet, its antigen is unknown. The conserved final phenylalanine or tryptophan is absent from the CDR3, which likely points to a read error.

Genomic DNA acted as the template from which TCR beta VDJ combination and CDR3 sequence profiling were carried out. One entry per CDR3 protein, called by TCRdb with MiXCR from the reads. The sample consists of 400,000 to 450,000 distinct CDR3 sequences, 60% to 80% of them appearing once. The sequenced sample was sorted CD4+, CD8+, or CD8+CD57+ T cells (not recorded which) from PBMCs. The TCR sequence derives from a human donor in good health, serving as a control. The rearrangement joins TRBV5-1 to TRBJ1-6; no firm D call. The CDR3 protein is CASSRGRESYNSPLHV. In nucleotides, the CDR3 is TGCGCCAGCAGCCGGGGTAGGGAATCCTATAATTCACCCCTCCACGTT.